This passage covers 11 T cell receptor beta chains from one sample sequenced in a study of OX40 agonist ivuxolimab in advanced cancers. The protocol was immunoSEQ multiplex PCR, while the TCRdb copy is restricted to in-frame clones and leaves out a portion. The profile shows approximately 88,000 clones, 88% of them singletons. Sample: CD4+ or CD8+ T cells sorted from blood, taken in a trial of the OX40 agonist ivuxolimab. These receptors originate from an adult with an advanced solid tumor such as melanoma, head and neck, liver or kidney cancer.

This chain joins TRBV6-6 and TRBJ1-2, with 7 bases matching TRBD1. The junction had 7 bases not matched to a gene; V was cut back by 5 bases and J by 10 bases. Per the germline V gene, CDR1 is MNHNY and CDR2 is SVGAGI (reference sequence). The CDR3 contains 12 residues. CDR3 nucleotide sequence: TGTGCCAGCAGTCAACGACAGGGTTACTACACCTTC. Translating gives CASSQRQGYYTF.

This clone was found a few times. The J gene is TRBJ1-4, the V gene TRBV6-1; the match to TRBD1 covers 9 bases. Germline CDR1 is MNHNS and CDR2 is SASEGT. The CDR3 covers 15 residues. The J segment lost 8 bases and the V segment lost 6 bases, leaving 10 bases of the junction unmatched. The DNA of the CDR3 is TGTGCCAGCAGATCCTCCGGGACAGGGAGGGAAAAACTGTTTTTT. Translation: CASRSSGTGREKLFF.

The rearrangement joins TRBV19 to TRBJ2-2; TRBD1 might be the D (6 bases). Per germline, CDR1 LNHDA and CDR2 SQIVND (reference sequence). Trimming took off 7 bases at V and 4 bases at J, with 16 bases between the two ends. This CDR3 spans 15 amino acids. The CDR3 bases are TGTGCCAGTACCCAGAACAGGGCGGGCACCGGGGAGCTGTTTTTT. Translated, it gives CASTQNRAGTGELFF.

The chain combines TRBV7-9 with TRBJ1-1, with D hard to call. The V gene lost 1 base and the J gene lost 5 bases, with 11 bases spanning the gap. Germline values: CDR1 SEHNR, CDR2 FQNEAQ (reference sequence). The CDR3 has 14 amino acids. For the CDR3, the DNA is TGTGCCAGCAGCTTAGGCCAGCCGGGGACTGAAGCTTTCTTT. Its protein is CASSLGQPGTEAFF. The full variable domain, completed using reference TRBV7-9 and TRBJ1-1, is DTGVSQNPRHKITKRGQNVTFRCDPISEHNRLYWYRQTLGQGPEFLTYFQNEAQLEKSRLLSDRFSAERPKGSFSTLEIQRTEQGDSAMYLCASSLGQPGTEAFFGQGTRLTVV.

A single count supports this clone. The V gene is TRBV7-2, the J gene TRBJ2-2; the D call may be TRBD1 or TRBD2 (5 bases each). The CDR3 extends over 15 amino acids. The V end lost 7 bases, the J end lost 3 bases, and 15 bases lay between the germline ends. The V gene's germline CDR1 is SGHTA and CDR2 FQGNSA. The CDR3 DNA sequence: TGTGCCAGCACCACGGCGAGGGGTTACACCGGGGAGCTGTTTTTT. Translated, it gives CASTTARGYTGELFF.

A single count supports this clone. V and J are TRBV5-1 and TRBJ1-2; D uncertain. Looked up from germline, CDR1 is SGHRS and CDR2 is YFSETQ. The CDR3 runs to 12 residues. V lost 1 base and J 8 bases, leaving 9 bases between the germline ends. The CDR3 nucleotides are TGCGCCAGCAGCTTGACAAGCGAGGGCTACACCTTC. It encodes CASSLTSEGYTF.

This chain connects TRBV7-3 to TRBJ2-1, with TRBD2 matching over 9 bases. Germline CDR1 and CDR2: SGHTA and FQGTGA. The CDR3 contains 16 residues. J was trimmed by 2 bases and V by 4 bases; bases with no gene match: 6. The CDR3 reads CASSYLAGATYNEQFF. CDR3 DNA sequence: TGTGCCAGCAGCTATTTAGCGGGAGCTACCTACAATGAGCAGTTCTTC.

CDR3 DNA sequence: TGTGCCAGCAGCTTGGGGGGCGCCAAAAACATTCAGTACTTC. Amino acids: CASSLGGAKNIQYF. The chain combines TRBV5-6 with TRBJ2-4, with D perhaps TRBD1 (5 bases). Per the germline V gene, CDR1 is SGHDT and CDR2 is YYEEEE. The CDR3 sequence is 14 residues long. V was cut by 0 bases and J by 1 base, with 5 bases left in between. Variable domain in full (rest from reference TRBV5-6 and TRBJ2-4): DAGVTQSPTHLIKTRGQQVTLRCSPKSGHDTVSWYQQALGQGPQFIFQYYEEEERQRGNFPDRFSGHQFPNYSSELNVNALLLGDSALYLCASSLGGAKNIQYFGAGTRLSVL.

The chain uses TRBV7-2 and TRBJ2-5; D gene unclear. Germline V gives CDR1 SGHTA, CDR2 FQGNSA. There are 13 residues in the CDR3. Trimming shortened V by 1 base and J by 2 bases, and 5 bases separated the two germline ends. CDR3 protein: CASSLVLQETQYF. The CDR3 bases are TGTGCCAGCAGCTTAGTACTACAAGAGACCCAGTACTTC.

The V and J genes are TRBV5-4 and TRBJ1-4, with D possibly matching TRBD1 (5 bases). Deletions cut 4 bases from V and 4 bases from J, with 11 bases between. The CDR3 is 14 amino acids. Germline V gene lookup returns CDR1 SGHNT and CDR2 YYREEE (reference sequence). CDR3 amino acids: CASSPDRYNEKLFF. In DNA form, the CDR3 reads TGTGCCAGCAGCCCTGACAGATATAATGAAAAACTGTTTTTT. The whole variable domain, filled in from reference TRBV5-4 and TRBJ1-4, reads ETGVTQSPTHLIKTRGQQVTLRCSSQSGHNTVSWYQQALGQGPQFIFQYYREEENGRGNFPPRFSGLQFPNYSSELNVNALELDDSALYLCASSPDRYNEKLFFGSGTQLSVL.

The V gene is TRBV5-1, the J gene TRBJ1-4; D possibly corresponds to TRBD1 (5 bases). Germline CDR1 SGHRS, CDR2 YFSETQ. This CDR3 has 14 amino acids. The ends were cut back, 0 bases at V and 5 bases at J, with 8 bases in the middle. The CDR3 coding sequence is TGCGCCAGCAGCTTGGAGGGGAGGAATGAAAAACTGTTTTTT. Its translation is CASSLEGRNEKLFF. The whole variable domain, remainder taken from reference TRBV5-1 and TRBJ1-4, is KAGVTQTPRYLIKTRGQQVTLSCSPISGHRSVSWYQQTPGQGLQFLFEYFSETQRNKGNFPGRFSGRQFSNSRSEMNVSTLELGDSALYLCASSLEGRNEKLFFGSGTQLSVL.